Sequencing of this T cell receptor beta chain was carried out in a study of blood T cell repertoires in COVID-19. In the study overall: The origin of the acute and convalescent COVID-19 samples was the United States, Italy and Spain. The analysed material was cDNA or gDNA that came from T cells, B-cell-depleted T cells, or PBMCs.

CDR1 SGDLS and CDR2 YYNGEE come from the germline V gene. Trimming at V came to 3 bases and at J to 4 bases, leaving 3 bases not matched to a gene. The CDR3 totals 14 residues. Study processing details: Estimated nucleated cell counts came from reference gene primer amplification. Produced via immunoSEQ multiplex PCR; TCRdb's table is partial and in-frame only. V, J and clone size reflect that table, while D and trimming were determined from the DNA. The data hold approximately 250,000 clones, with 86% observed a single time. The TCR originated in a man in his thirties or forties with active or convalescent COVID-19. The chain is built from TRBV9 and TRBJ2-7; TRBD1 agrees at 11 bases. The specimen was peripheral blood. The CDR3 reads CASSARDRGYEQYF. Written as DNA, the CDR3 is TGTGCCAGCAGCGCCCGGGACAGGGGGTACGAGCAGTACTTC.